These 30 T cell receptor beta chains originate from one sample sequenced in a study of T cell repertoires in cytomegalovirus infection. TCRdb reanalysed the reads using MiXCR and keeps one entry per CDR3 protein. The sample holds around 740,000 distinct CDR3 sequences, 35% to 45% seen once. Source material: PBMCs. These receptors originate from a human donor in good health (CMV status not recorded). Some clones in this sample may be carry-over from other donors' samples.

The chain employs TRBV28 and TRBJ2-7; 9 nucleotides align to TRBD2. Trimming cost V 6 bases and J 4 bases; bases outside gene matches: 7. Germline V gene lookup returns CDR1 MDHEN and CDR2 SYDVKM. The CDR3 is 14 amino acids. The CDR3 DNA reads TGTGCCAGCAGCTTAGCGGGAGAAGTATACGAGCAGTACTTC. The encoded protein is CASSLAGEVYEQYF.

V is TRBV27 and J is TRBJ2-3, with TRBD2 matching over 14 bases. The junction had 5 bases not matched to a gene; V was cut back by 4 bases and J by 2 bases. Looked up from germline, CDR1 is MNHEY and CDR2 is SMNVEV (reference sequence). The CDR3 consists of 17 residues. The CDR3 DNA follows: TGTGCCAGCAGTTCATGGACTAGCGGGGGGATCACAGATACGCAGTATTTT. This codes for CASSSWTSGGITDTQYF.

This clonotype was recorded a few times. V and J are TRBV15 and TRBJ2-1; 11 bases map to TRBD2. There are 15 residues in the CDR3. The trim removed 5 bases at V and 6 bases at J, leaving 6 bases unmatched. Germline V gives CDR1 LNHNV, CDR2 YYDKDF (reference sequence). Written as DNA, the CDR3 is TGTGCCACCAGCGGTACTAGCGGGAGAAGCAATGAGCAGTTCTTC. It specifies CATSGTSGRSNEQFF.

This clonotype was observed a handful of times. The genes are TRBV7-6 and TRBJ1-1; D ambiguous. V lost 5 bases to trimming and J lost 4 bases, with 8 bases between them. Germline V gene data show CDR1 as SGHVS and CDR2 as FNYEAQ. This CDR3 has 12 residues. The CDR3 is CASSPEATEAFF. The DNA of the CDR3 is TGTGCCAGCAGCCCCGAGGCCACTGAAGCTTTCTTT.

V is TRBV10-3 and J is TRBJ1-2, with D possibly being TRBD1 (5 bases). Germline loops: CDR1 ENHRY, CDR2 SYGVKD. Trimming cost V 6 bases and J 3 bases, with 14 bases left between them. The CDR3 has 14 residues. CDR3 in DNA: TGTGCCATCAGACCGGGACCATTTGACTATGGCTACACCTTC. Translation gives CAIRPGPFDYGYTF.

This clonotype was counted many times. The gene calls are TRBV7-2 and TRBJ1-6, with a possible D match to TRBD1 (6 bases). Trimming took off 5 bases at V and 10 bases at J, with 18 bases between the two ends. Germline V lookup: CDR1 SGHTA, CDR2 FQGNSA. The CDR3 is 15 residues long. In DNA, the CDR3 is TGTGCCAGCAGCCCCCACAGGGCCCCTTCATCACCCCTCCACTTT. As protein: CASSPHRAPSSPLHF.

This clonotype was observed many times. The rearrangement joins TRBV24-1 to TRBJ2-2, with D perhaps TRBD1 (5 bases). CDR3 length: 14 residues. V dropped 5 bases and J dropped 1 base, with 7 bases sitting between them. From germline, CDR1 is KGHDR and CDR2 SFDVKD. CDR3 in amino acids: CATSGGQNTGELFF. In DNA, the CDR3 is TGTGCCACCAGTGGCGGACAGAACACCGGGGAGCTGTTTTTT.

Ten or more counts support this clonotype. The CDR3 spells CASSPLPGGGQPQHF. In DNA form, the CDR3 reads TGTGCCAGTAGCCCCCTGCCAGGGGGCGGTCAGCCCCAGCATTTT. The chain carries TRBV19 and TRBJ1-5; 8 bases line up with TRBD1. J gave up 6 bases and V 6 bases, and 10 bases lay outside the gene matches. The germline V gene encodes CDR1 LNHDA and CDR2 SQIVND (reference sequence). The CDR3 has 15 amino acids.

The chain couples TRBV6-2 or TRBV6-3 to TRBJ2-7, with 7 bases lining up with TRBD1. Germline assignment: CDR1 MNHEY and CDR2 SVGEGT. The CDR3 runs to 13 residues. The trim removed 7 bases at V and 3 bases at J, leaving 6 bases unmatched. CDR3 protein: CASKLGQRYEQYF. Here the CDR3 DNA reads TGTGCCAGCAAGCTGGGACAGCGCTACGAGCAGTACTTC.

This chain connects TRBV5-1 to TRBJ2-1, with D maybe TRBD1 (6 bases). The CDR3 runs 15 residues. V was trimmed by 2 bases and J by 7 bases, leaving 16 bases between them. CDR1 SGHRS and CDR2 YFSETQ come from the germline V gene. The CDR3 is CASSFSTGQGNEQFF. The CDR3 DNA follows: TGCGCCAGCAGCTTCTCCACAGGGCAAGGGAATGAGCAGTTCTTC.

J is TRBJ1-5 and V is TRBV12-3 or TRBV12-4; 7 bases are shared with TRBD1. The CDR3 extends over 15 amino acids. Trimming cost V 6 bases and J 7 bases; bases outside gene matches: 12. CDR3 sequence reads: CASSPTRGINQPQHF. The CDR3 bases are TGTGCCAGCAGCCCCACCAGGGGGATTAACCAGCCCCAGCATTTT.

Only a few counts were recorded for this clonotype. The chain recombines TRBV20-1 with TRBJ2-7; 9 nucleotides line up with TRBD1. The CDR3 is 15 amino acids. Germline V gene data show CDR1 as DFQATT and CDR2 as SNEGSKA (reference sequence). V dropped 1 base and J dropped 0; count of bases not matched to a gene: 4. The CDR3 DNA follows: TGCAGTGCTAGAGTCAGGACAGGGGTCTCCTACGAGCAGTACTTC. This codes for CSARVRTGVSYEQYF.

This chain uses TRBV12-3 or TRBV12-4 with TRBJ2-7; D is uncertain. Trimming took 3 bases from V and 2 from J, leaving 11 bases between them. The CDR3 has 14 residues. The CDR3 coding sequence is TGTGCCAGCAGTTTTGGGTTACGGACCTACGAGCAGTACTTC. Translation gives CASSFGLRTYEQYF.

This chain links TRBV28 with TRBJ1-2; perhaps TRBD1 as D (5 bases). Germline CDR1 MDHEN, CDR2 SYDVKM. V lost 3 bases and J 1 base, leaving 9 bases between the germline ends. The CDR3 runs to 14 residues. CDR3 protein: CASSLVGGNYGYTF. The DNA for the CDR3 is TGTGCCAGCAGTTTGGTTGGGGGTAACTATGGCTACACCTTC.

The chain carries TRBV28 and TRBJ1-3; the match to TRBD1 covers 12 bases. V shed 6 bases, J shed 3 bases, and the junction held 3 bases outside the gene matches. Germline lookup yields CDR1 MDHEN and CDR2 SYDVKM. The CDR3 runs 15 residues. This CDR3 reads CASRGQGAGGNTIYF. The CDR3 DNA sequence: TGTGCCAGCAGGGGACAGGGGGCGGGTGGAAACACCATATATTTT.

This clonotype was found a few times. The gene calls are TRBV19 and TRBJ2-3; 10 positions agree with TRBD2. After removal of 6 bases from V and 3 bases from J, the junction contained 12 bases not matched to a gene. The CDR3 totals 17 residues. Per the germline V gene, CDR1 is LNHDA and CDR2 is SQIVND (reference sequence). CDR3 DNA sequence: TGTGCCAGTAGACGATCCCTAGCGGGAGTAGGGACAGATACGCAGTATTTT. This codes for CASRRSLAGVGTDTQYF. The full variable domain, in which reference TRBV19 and TRBJ2-3 provide the parts outside the CDR3, is DGGITQSPKYLFRKEGQNVTLSCEQNLNHDAMYWYRQDPGQGLRLIYYSQIVNDFQKGDIAEGYSVSREKKESFPLTVTSAQKNPTAFYLCASRRSLAGVGTDTQYFGPGTRLTVL.

The rearrangement links TRBV28 to TRBJ2-1; 8 nucleotides match TRBD1. The CDR3 consists of 16 residues. V was pared by 3 bases and J by 0 bases, with 4 bases of the junction left unmatched. The germline gives CDR1 MDHEN, CDR2 SYDVKM. The CDR3 DNA is TGTGCCAGCAGTTTCCGACAGGGGATCTCCTACAATGAGCAGTTCTTC. Translating it yields CASSFRQGISYNEQFF.

This chain links TRBV24-1 with TRBJ2-1; D possibly corresponds to TRBD1 (6 bases). The germline V gene has CDR1 KGHDR and CDR2 SFDVKD. This CDR3 has 14 amino acids. Trimming stripped 6 bases from V and 1 base from J, with 9 bases between. The CDR3 DNA sequence: TGTGCCACCAGTAGGCAGGGGTCCTACAATGAGCAGTTCTTC. Protein: CATSRQGSYNEQFF.

The table lists this clonotype with a count of one. The chain joins TRBV20-1 to TRBJ2-3; 7 bases are shared with TRBD2. The germline V gene encodes CDR1 DFQATT and CDR2 SNEGSKA (reference sequence). The CDR3 extends over 14 amino acids. The V gene end was trimmed by 0 bases and the J gene end by 1 base; junction bases not matched to a gene: 1. The CDR3 sequence is CSARDREGTDTQYF. The DNA of the CDR3 is TGCAGTGCTAGAGATCGGGAGGGCACAGATACGCAGTATTTT.

The rearrangement joins TRBV28 to TRBJ2-7, with TRBD1 as a possible D gene (6 bases). Trimming removed 2 bases from V and 5 bases from J, with 10 bases in between. This CDR3 contains 13 residues. The germline CDR1 and CDR2 sequences are MDHEN and SYDVKM. CDR3 in amino acids: CASSLGAGDEQYF. CDR3 sequence (DNA): TGTGCCAGCAGTTTAGGGGCAGGGGACGAGCAGTACTTC.

The table lists this clonotype with a few counts. The chain links TRBV7-2 to TRBJ2-1; 11 bases are shared with TRBD2. V lost 1 base, J lost 7 bases, and 9 bases stayed unmatched. The CDR3 contains 17 residues. The germline V gene encodes CDR1 SGHTA and CDR2 FQGNSA. The CDR3 loop is CASSLVISGGGKNEQFF. The CDR3 DNA sequence: TGTGCCAGCAGCTTAGTTATTAGCGGGGGGGGCAAGAATGAGCAGTTCTTC.

The rearrangement joins TRBV4-1 to TRBJ2-3; no definite D call. The CDR3 runs to 13 residues. The germline V and J ends were trimmed by 1 base and 9 bases, with 11 bases remaining between them. Germline V gene sequence: CDR1 MGHRA, CDR2 YSYEKL. For the CDR3, the DNA is TGCGCCAGCAGCCAAGTCACTTCCGCCACGCAGTATTTT. Translating it yields CASSQVTSATQYF.

This chain uses TRBV19 with TRBJ2-3, with TRBD2 matching 14 bases. The J segment lost 6 bases and the V segment lost 2 bases, leaving 7 bases of the junction unmatched. The CDR3 has 17 amino acids. Looked up from germline, CDR1 is LNHDA and CDR2 is SQIVND (reference sequence). The CDR3 reads CASSIPGLAGVTDTQYF. The CDR3 region has the DNA TGTGCCAGTAGTATACCGGGACTAGCGGGAGTTACGGATACGCAGTATTTT.

The chain combines TRBV25-1 with TRBJ2-5; D may be TRBD2 (6 bases). Germline CDR1 MGHDK, CDR2 SYGVNS. Trimming shortened V by 3 bases and J by 0 bases, and 26 bases separated the two germline ends. The CDR3 totals 20 residues. The DNA of the CDR3 is TGTGCCAGCAGTGACCGGCCGAGGCTAGCGAGAGGAAAGGACCAAGAGACCCAGTACTTC. It translates to CASSDRPRLARGKDQETQYF.

Only a few counts were recorded for this clonotype. The V gene is TRBV12-3 or TRBV12-4, the J gene TRBJ1-3; D possibly corresponds to TRBD1 (5 bases). This CDR3 has 15 amino acids. Trimming stripped 1 base from V and 0 bases from J, with 7 bases between. CDR3 residues: CASSLGTLSGNTIYF. As DNA, the CDR3 is TGTGCCAGCAGTTTAGGGACACTCTCTGGAAACACCATATATTTT.

The chain links TRBV19 to TRBJ2-1; D possibly matches TRBD1 or TRBD2 (5 bases each). The V gene lost 7 bases and the J gene lost 7 bases, with 17 bases spanning the gap. The CDR3 totals 14 residues. Per the germline V gene, CDR1 is LNHDA and CDR2 is SQIVND (reference sequence). The DNA for the CDR3 is TGTGCCAGTACTCACGGAGGACAATATAATGAGCAGTTCTTC. Amino acid sequence: CASTHGGQYNEQFF.

There are a few counts of this clonotype. This chain's CDR3 is CASLPWVAGLNEQFF. The CDR3 DNA follows: TGTGCCAGCCTCCCTTGGGTAGCGGGGCTCAATGAGCAGTTCTTC. The genes are TRBV5-6 and TRBJ2-1; 8 bases map to TRBD2. With 7 bases clipped from V and 6 bases from J, the junction kept 12 bases outside the gene matches. Germline CDR1 reads SGHDT; CDR2 reads YYEEEE. The CDR3 is made up of 15 amino acids.

This clonotype was seen ten or more times. V and J are TRBV7-6 and TRBJ1-4; no clear D. This CDR3 contains 14 residues. Between the trimmed V and J ends, which lost 3 bases and 8 bases, there was a span of 13 bases. Germline loops: CDR1 SGHVS, CDR2 FNYEAQ. In nucleotides, the CDR3 is TGTGCCAGCAGCTTTTCCCGAAAACGGGAAAAACTGTTTTTT. It codes for CASSFSRKREKLFF.

The V gene is TRBV19, the J gene TRBJ2-1; D gene unclear. The germline V gene has CDR1 LNHDA and CDR2 SQIVND (reference sequence). The CDR3 runs to 15 residues. V lost 7 bases and J lost 0, with 13 bases in between. CDR3: CASTPGERSYNEQFF. The CDR3 nucleotides are TGTGCCAGTACCCCGGGCGAACGCTCCTACAATGAGCAGTTCTTC.

The table lists this clonotype with many counts. V gene TRBV7-8 combines with J gene TRBJ1-2; D perhaps matches TRBD1 (5 bases). The CDR3 contains 15 residues. The V gene lost 5 bases and the J gene lost 2 bases, with 15 bases spanning the gap. Germline CDR1 SGHVS, CDR2 FQNEAQ. CDR3 DNA sequence: TGTGCCAGCAGCCCATTACGTCGGGGGAACTATGGCTACACCTTC. This encodes CASSPLRRGNYGYTF.